This T cell receptor beta chain emerged from a study of blood T cell repertoires in COVID-19. Background on the study: There were acute and convalescent COVID-19 samples, and they came from the United States, Italy and Spain.

Original processing methods: Reference gene primer amplification yielded estimated nucleated cell counts. Method: immunoSEQ multiplex PCR; TCRdb's copy keeps in-frame clones and lacks some. D and trimming were read from the DNA, whereas the V and J calls and clone size are those reported in that table. The data hold 140,000 to 150,000 clones, with roughly 82% observed a single time. Sequencing was done on a sample of peripheral blood. The TCR comes from a human donor with acute or convalescent COVID-19. The donor label of this sample is uncertain.

This CDR3 is CASSLVGGAPNEKLFF. Here the CDR3 DNA reads TGTGCCAGCAGTCTGGTAGGGGGGGCACCTAATGAAAAACTGTTTTTT. The J gene is TRBJ1-4, the V gene TRBV7-3; a weak D match, TRBD1 (6 bases). V shed 6 bases and J shed 3 bases, with 17 bases lying between them. Germline V CDR1 and CDR2: SGHTA, FQGTGA. The CDR3 spans 16 residues.